This T cell receptor beta chain was observed in a study of shared clonotypes between healthy human individuals. TCRdb's table, derived via immunoSEQ multiplex PCR, lists solely in-frame clones and lacks some. In the table there are roughly 2 million clones, 85% to 95% of which are singletons. The germline V gene has CDR1 MNHEY and CDR2 SMNVEV (reference sequence). There are 15 residues in the CDR3. V was pared by 6 bases and J by 0 bases, with 7 bases of the junction left unmatched. This TCR was recovered from a man aged 18 to 29 in good health. The rearrangement links TRBV27 to TRBJ1-1, with 7 bases identical to TRBD1. Sequenced material: naive CD4+ T cells sorted from blood. The subset denotes: CD45RA+ positively selected. The CDR3 protein is CASRVGGWVNTEAFF. CDR3 coding DNA: TGTGCCAGCAGGGTAGGGGGCTGGGTGAACACTGAAGCTTTCTTT.